This TCR beta chain was recovered during a study of T cell changes during pregnancy in multiple sclerosis. Clones were sequenced by immunoSEQ multiplex PCR, and TCRdb holds only the in-frame ones, with some missing. The data contain tens of thousands of clones, more than 75% of them singletons. The CDR3 runs 14 residues. V dropped 7 bases and J dropped 6; count of bases not matched to a gene: 9. Per germline, CDR1 LNHDA and CDR2 SQIVND (reference sequence). The sample consisted of CD8+ T cells from peripheral blood mononuclear cells, taken before pregnancy. The chain carries TRBV19 and TRBJ1-1; 9 bases agree with TRBD1. The sequence came from a female donor with multiple sclerosis, enrolled in a pregnancy study. The CDR3: CASTPGQGWSEAFF. Here the CDR3 DNA reads TGTGCCAGTACCCCGGGACAGGGATGGTCTGAAGCTTTCTTT. The full variable domain, rest sourced from reference TRBV19 and TRBJ1-1, is DGGITQSPKYLFRKEGQNVTLSCEQNLNHDAMYWYRQDPGQGLRLIYYSQIVNDFQKGDIAEGYSVSREKKESFPLTVTSAQKNPTAFYLCASTPGQGWSEAFFGQGTRLTVV.